This T cell receptor beta chain was obtained from a study of shared clonotypes between healthy human individuals. Adult donors, all healthy and HIV-negative, had no recent acute infections or vaccinations. All donors were Caucasian adults living in Nashville, Tennessee. Whole-study findings and limits: When naive CD4 clonotypes were compared across a few donors, around 5% were shared. Naive subsets, compared against memory subsets, generally had larger estimated richness values.

V was trimmed by 0 bases and J by 2 bases, leaving 9 bases between them. Germline V CDR1 and CDR2: SGHRS, YFSETQ. The CDR3 totals 14 residues. Sequencing used immunoSEQ multiplex PCR; TCRdb keeps in-frame clones, though not all of them. The sample holds roughly 1.4 million clones, around 98.5% seen once. Comment on this clone: What it recognizes is unknown.

The source material was naive CD4+ T cells sorted from blood. Subset denoted: CD45RA+ positively selected. The sequence came from a young man in good health. The J gene is TRBJ2-7, the V gene TRBV5-1; the D gene is possibly TRBD2 (5 bases). The CDR3 loop reads CASSLARETYEQYF. The DNA for the CDR3 is TGCGCCAGCAGCTTGGCCCGGGAAACCTACGAGCAGTACTTC.